The rows below give T cell receptor beta chains drawn from one sample of a study of patients and donors after allogeneic stem cell transplantation. TCRdb ran MiXCR on the RT-PCR reads and lists one entry per CDR3 protein. The table shows about 150,000 distinct CDR3 sequences, with approximately 40% occurring only once. Material for sequencing was blood, either unsorted or a sorted T cell fraction (not recorded which). Receptors originate from a human donor who was either an allogeneic HSCT recipient or a stem cell or donor lymphocyte infusion donor (not recorded which). It is not recorded whose cells these are; they may come from a transplant donor. Both conserved end residues are trimmed from each CDR3. A D gene is named only where the DNA matches it firmly.

V,D,J,CDR3
TRBV19,TRBD1,TRBJ1-2,ASSIQGGVYGYT
TRBV11-2,NA,TRBJ2-3,ASSLRAYGTQY
TRBV4-3,NA,TRBJ1-1,ASSQVNAGTEAF
TRBV24-1,NA,TRBJ1-2,ATSDIRDVPLSNYGYT
TRBV10-3,NA,TRBJ1-1,AISGMSEMNTEAF
TRBV5-1,NA,TRBJ1-3,ASSLDMTSGNTIY
TRBV5-6,NA,TRBJ1-6,ASSLVAAPRIPLH
TRBV12-3/TRBV12-4,NA,TRBJ1-4,ASSPSGRSEKLF
TRBV7-9,NA,TRBJ1-4,ASSFRDWNEKLF
TRBV6-1,TRBD1,TRBJ2-7,ASSEGAGQGLSPYEQY